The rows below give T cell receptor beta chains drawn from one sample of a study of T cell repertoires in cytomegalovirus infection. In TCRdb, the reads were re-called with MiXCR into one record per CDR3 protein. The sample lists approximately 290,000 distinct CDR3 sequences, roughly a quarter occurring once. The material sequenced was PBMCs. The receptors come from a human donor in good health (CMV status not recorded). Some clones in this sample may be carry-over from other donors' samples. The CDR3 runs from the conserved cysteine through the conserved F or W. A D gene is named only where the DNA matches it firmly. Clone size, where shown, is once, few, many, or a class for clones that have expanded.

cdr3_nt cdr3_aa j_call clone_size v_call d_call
TGTGCCAGCAGGAGTAGGGCGGACACCGGGGAGCTGTTTTTT CASRSRADTGELFF TRBJ2-2 many TRBV7-2 .
TGTGCCAGCAGTTACAGAAGCTCCTACGAGCAGTACTTC CASSYRSSYEQYF TRBJ2-7 few TRBV6-5 .
TGTGCCAGCAGTTTTTCCCCATCCCCGGACAGTCGGCGGTATTTT CASSFSPSPDSRRYF TRBJ2-3 many TRBV27 .
TGTGCCAGCAGTTCCATTTCTAGGCGGGAATCCTACGAGCAGTACTTC CASSSISRRESYEQYF TRBJ2-7 . TRBV28 .
TGTGCCAGCAGCTTAGCTATTAATTCACCCCTCCACTTT CASSLAINSPLHF TRBJ1-6 many TRBV7-2 .
TGTGCCAGCAGTTCCGGTCTAGCGGCTGGGACAGATACGCAGTATTTT CASSSGLAAGTDTQYF TRBJ2-3 . TRBV6-1 TRBD2
TGTGCCAGCAGCCTGAGGGGGATGAACACTGAAGCTTTCTTT CASSLRGMNTEAFF TRBJ1-1 many TRBV7-2 .
TGTGCCAGCAGCGGACAGGGCGGTCATGAGCAGTTCTTC CASSGQGGHEQFF TRBJ2-1 . TRBV6-4 TRBD1
TGTGCCAGCAGTCCATACCGGGACGGTCAAGAGACCCAGTACTTC CASSPYRDGQETQYF TRBJ2-5 few TRBV28 .
TGTGCCAGCAGTTTTAGCCGAATTAATGAGCAGTTCTTC CASSFSRINEQFF TRBJ2-1 few TRBV12-3/TRBV12-4 .
TGCAGTGCTAGGAGGCAGGGGAATAATTCACCCCTCCACTTT CSARRQGNNSPLHF TRBJ1-6 . TRBV20-1 .
TGTGCCAGCAGCTTAGGATCGGGCCGTGAGCCCCAGCATTTT CASSLGSGREPQHF TRBJ1-5 many TRBV7-2 .
TGTGCCAGCAGTCCGAGCGGGGGGACCCGAGATACGCAGTATTTT CASSPSGGTRDTQYF TRBJ2-3 once TRBV6-6 TRBD2
TGTGCCAGCAGCCAGGAGGGATACGAGCAGTACTTC CASSQEGYEQYF TRBJ2-7 . TRBV6-8 .
TGTGCCAGCAGTTACTCGGGGGTGGGGAGCTCCTACAATGAGCAGTTCTTC CASSYSGVGSSYNEQFF TRBJ2-1 few TRBV6-5 .
TGTGCCATCAGTCGGGACAGGGGTGCCAATGAGCAGTTCTTC CAISRDRGANEQFF TRBJ2-1 . TRBV10-3 TRBD1
TGCGCCAGCAGCTTTTCTGGGGCGACAGATACGCAGTATTTT CASSFSGATDTQYF TRBJ2-3 few TRBV5-1 .
TGCAGTGCTAGCTCCGGGACAGGGTCGGATCAGCCCCAGCATTTT CSASSGTGSDQPQHF TRBJ1-5 few TRBV20-1 TRBD1